A single sample gave rise to the 9 T cell receptor beta chains below, sequenced in a study of blood T cell repertoires in COVID-19. Libraries were prepared by immunoSEQ multiplex PCR; TCRdb keeps only in-frame clonotypes and omits some of them. The table shows over 150,000 clones, with 87% occurring only once. Sequencing was carried out using peripheral blood. The receptors were sampled from a woman aged 60 to 75 who had recovered from COVID-19.

This clone has just a few counts. The chain combines TRBV28 with TRBJ2-1; no firm D call. This CDR3 spans 18 amino acids. V was pared by 6 bases and J by 3 bases, with 24 bases between. The germline V gene encodes CDR1 MDHEN and CDR2 SYDVKM. CDR3 amino acids: CASSSPREISEHYNEQFF. CDR3 nucleotides: TGTGCCAGCAGCTCCCCTCGCGAGATAAGCGAGCACTACAATGAGCAGTTCTTC.

The chain employs TRBV29-1 and TRBJ2-4, with 11 positions matching TRBD2. The CDR3 is made up of 17 amino acids. Germline values: CDR1 SQVTM, CDR2 ANQGSEA. Unmatched junction bases numbered 13, after V lost 5 bases and J lost 4 bases. DNA of the CDR3: TGCAGCGTTTACGGCCCCCCTAGCGGGGGGTATAAAAACATTCAGTACTTC. It translates to CSVYGPPSGGYKNIQYF.

The chain joins TRBV7-9 to TRBJ1-2; D gene uncertain. The CDR3 extends over 13 amino acids. In germline, CDR1 is SEHNR, CDR2 FQNEAQ (reference sequence). With 5 bases removed from V and 1 base from J, the gap between germline ends came to 8 bases. The CDR3 here is CASSRQLNYGYTF. The CDR3 DNA is TGTGCCAGCAGCCGTCAACTTAACTATGGCTACACCTTC. Combining the CDR3 with reference TRBV7-9 and TRBJ1-2 gives the whole variable domain DTGVSQNPRHKITKRGQNVTFRCDPISEHNRLYWYRQTLGQGPEFLTYFQNEAQLEKSRLLSDRFSAERPKGSFSTLEIQRTEQGDSAMYLCASSRQLNYGYTFGSGTRLTVV.

This clone was counted a few times. The V gene is TRBV10-3, the J gene TRBJ1-2, with D possibly matching TRBD1 (6 bases). V dropped 4 bases and J dropped 5 bases, with 14 bases sitting between them. CDR3 length: 14 amino acids. The germline V gene encodes CDR1 ENHRY and CDR2 SYGVKD. The CDR3 DNA reads as TGTGCCATCAGTGTACTCAGAGGGGGATATGGCTACACCTTC. Amino acids: CAISVLRGGYGYTF.

The rearrangement links TRBV7-2 to TRBJ2-1; 10 positions agree with TRBD2. Germline V gene data show CDR1 as SGHTA and CDR2 as FQGNSA. This CDR3 comprises 15 residues. The V and J ends lost 3 bases and 3 bases, in that order; junction bases with no gene match: 2. This CDR3 is CASSFSGGNYNEQFF. CDR3 DNA sequence: TGTGCCAGCAGCTTTAGCGGGGGGAACTACAATGAGCAGTTCTTC.

This rearrangement joins TRBV3-1 (or the pseudogene TRBV3-2) to TRBJ2-7; 7 bases line up with TRBD2. V trimming: 3 bases; J trimming: 7 bases; junction bases outside the gene matches: 3. This CDR3 comprises 12 residues. In germline, CDR1 is LGHDT, CDR2 YNNKEL (reference sequence). The CDR3 sequence is CASSQWGGEQYF. CDR3 DNA sequence: TGTGCCAGCAGCCAGTGGGGGGGAGAGCAGTACTTC.

This clone has just a few counts. This chain links TRBV6-5 with TRBJ1-2; TRBD1 matches 7 bases. Unmatched junction bases numbered 5, after V lost 7 bases and J lost 3 bases. Germline V CDR1 and CDR2: MNHEY, SVGAGI. This CDR3 has 13 amino acids. The CDR3 loop reads CASKGAGDYGYTF. The CDR3 DNA reads as TGTGCCAGCAAGGGGGCCGGGGACTATGGCTACACCTTC.

A note on this clone: The sample holds other DNA sequences that translate to the same CDR3. The CDR3 reads CAISDGGLNTEAFF. CDR3 DNA: TGTGCCATCAGTGACGGGGGTCTGAACACTGAAGCTTTCTTT. The J gene is TRBJ1-1, the V gene TRBV10-3; D perhaps matches TRBD1 (5 bases). V was pared by 3 bases and J by 0 bases, with 8 bases between. The germline V gene has CDR1 ENHRY and CDR2 SYGVKD. The CDR3 loop spans 14 amino acids.

The rearrangement joins TRBV28 to TRBJ1-3; D call uncertain. V lost 3 bases to trimming and J lost 4 bases, with 7 bases between them. This CDR3 comprises 13 residues. CDR1 MDHEN and CDR2 SYDVKM come from the germline V gene. This chain's CDR3 is CASSFSQGNTIYF. CDR3 in DNA: TGTGCCAGCAGTTTCTCTCAGGGAAACACCATATATTTT.